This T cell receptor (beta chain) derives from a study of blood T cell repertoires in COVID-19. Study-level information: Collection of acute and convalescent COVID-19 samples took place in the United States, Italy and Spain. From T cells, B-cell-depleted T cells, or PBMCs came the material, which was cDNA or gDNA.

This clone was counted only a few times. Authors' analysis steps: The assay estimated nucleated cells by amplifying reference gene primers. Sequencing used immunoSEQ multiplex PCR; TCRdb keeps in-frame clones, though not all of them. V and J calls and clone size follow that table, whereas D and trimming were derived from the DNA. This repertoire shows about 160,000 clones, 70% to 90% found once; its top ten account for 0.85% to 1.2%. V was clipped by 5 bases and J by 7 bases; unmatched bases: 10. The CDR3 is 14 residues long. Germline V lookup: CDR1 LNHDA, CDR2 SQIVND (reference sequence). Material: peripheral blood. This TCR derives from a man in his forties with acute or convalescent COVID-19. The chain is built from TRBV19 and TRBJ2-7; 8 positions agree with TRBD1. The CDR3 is CASSRTGSSTEQYF. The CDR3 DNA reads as TGTGCCAGTAGTCGGACAGGGAGCTCTACGGAGCAGTACTTC.